This T cell receptor (beta chain) was sequenced in a study of HIV-infected children after antiretroviral therapy interruption. In germline, CDR1 is ENHRY, CDR2 SYGVKD. Trimming shortened V by 11 bases and J by 7 bases, and 6 bases separated the two germline ends. The CDR3 consists of 9 residues. This clonotype was picked up many times. The TCR library was built from RNA with a 3' RACE protocol and unique molecular identifiers. TCRdb processed the 3' RACE reads anew with MiXCR; each CDR3 protein has one entry. In the table there are 70,000 to 90,000 distinct CDR3 sequences, approximately 6.9% of which are singletons. This sample's treatment: PENTA 11 planned treatment interruption arm or continuous ART arm.

The TCR originated in a pool of human donors with HIV. The rearrangement joins TRBV10-3 to TRBJ1-3, with D hard to call. Sequencing used CD45RA+ CD4+ T cells from PBMCs, pooled from several time points, obtained from a donor given antiretroviral therapy, either interrupted or continuous. Noted subset: naive CD4+ CD45RA+ CD45RO- T cells. CDR3 in amino acids: CAFGNTIYF. CDR3 coding DNA: TGTGCCTTCGGGAACACCATATATTTT.